This T cell receptor beta chain was recovered during a study of T cell changes during pregnancy in multiple sclerosis. Clones were read by immunoSEQ multiplex PCR, and TCRdb kept only the in-frame ones, dropping some. Among approximately 66,000 clones, roughly 90% were seen once, and the ten largest hold roughly 5%. Germline CDR1 SSHAT, CDR2 FNYEAQ (reference sequence). This CDR3 has 15 amino acids. A note on this clone: At one end, the junction sequence differs from germline, possibly due to a read error.

The chain recombines TRBV7-7 with TRBJ2-7; 7 positions match TRBD2. The material was CD8+ T cells from peripheral blood mononuclear cells, obtained before pregnancy. This sequence originates from a female donor with multiple sclerosis, enrolled in a pregnancy study. The CDR3 loop is CASSLSLADSYEQYF. The CDR3 DNA reads as TGTGCTAGCAGCTTAAGTCTAGCGGATTCCTACGAGCAGTACTTC.